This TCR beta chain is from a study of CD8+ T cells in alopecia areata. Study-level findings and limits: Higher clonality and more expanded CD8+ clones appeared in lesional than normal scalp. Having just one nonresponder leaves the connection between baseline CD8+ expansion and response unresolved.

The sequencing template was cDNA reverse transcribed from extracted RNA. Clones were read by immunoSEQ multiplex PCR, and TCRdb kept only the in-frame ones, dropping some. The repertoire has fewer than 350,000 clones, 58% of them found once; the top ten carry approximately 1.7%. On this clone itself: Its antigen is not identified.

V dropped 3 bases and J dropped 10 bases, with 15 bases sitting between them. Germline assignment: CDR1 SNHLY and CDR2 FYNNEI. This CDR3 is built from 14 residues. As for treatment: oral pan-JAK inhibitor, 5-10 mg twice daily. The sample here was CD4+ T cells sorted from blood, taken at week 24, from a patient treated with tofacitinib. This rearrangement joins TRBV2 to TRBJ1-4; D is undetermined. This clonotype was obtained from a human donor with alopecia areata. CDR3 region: CASSEGQSRRKLFF. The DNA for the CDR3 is TGTGCCAGCAGTGAGGGTCAGTCACGCAGAAAACTGTTTTTT.